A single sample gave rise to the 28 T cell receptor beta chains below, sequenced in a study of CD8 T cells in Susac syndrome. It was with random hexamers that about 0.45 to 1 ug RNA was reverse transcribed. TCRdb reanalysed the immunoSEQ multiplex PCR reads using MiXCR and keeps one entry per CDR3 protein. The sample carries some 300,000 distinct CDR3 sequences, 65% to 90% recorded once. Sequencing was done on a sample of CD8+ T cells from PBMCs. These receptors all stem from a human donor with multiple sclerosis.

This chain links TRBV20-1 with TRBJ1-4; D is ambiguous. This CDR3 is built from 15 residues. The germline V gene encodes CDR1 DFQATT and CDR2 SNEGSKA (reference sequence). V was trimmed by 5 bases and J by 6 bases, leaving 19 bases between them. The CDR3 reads CSAPPYGVEHEKLFF. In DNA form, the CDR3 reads TGCAGTGCTCCCCCGTACGGGGTAGAGCATGAAAAACTGTTTTTT.

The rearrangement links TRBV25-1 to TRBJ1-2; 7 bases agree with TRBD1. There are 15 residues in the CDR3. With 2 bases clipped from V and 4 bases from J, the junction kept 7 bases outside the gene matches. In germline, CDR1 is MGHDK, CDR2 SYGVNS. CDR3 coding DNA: TGTGCCAGCAGTGAAAGAGACAGGGTCGGCTATGGCTACACCTTC. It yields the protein CASSERDRVGYGYTF.

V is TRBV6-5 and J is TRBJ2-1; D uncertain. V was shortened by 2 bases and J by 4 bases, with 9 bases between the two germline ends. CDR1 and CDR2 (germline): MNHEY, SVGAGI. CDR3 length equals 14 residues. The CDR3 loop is CASSYGSPYNEQFF. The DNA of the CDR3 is TGTGCCAGCAGTTACGGGTCACCGTACAATGAGCAGTTCTTC.

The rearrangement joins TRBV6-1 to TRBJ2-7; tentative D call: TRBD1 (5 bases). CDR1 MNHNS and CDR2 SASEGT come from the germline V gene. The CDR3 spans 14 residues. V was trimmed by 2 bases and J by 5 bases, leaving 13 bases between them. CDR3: CASSEKIVGDEQYF. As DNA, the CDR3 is TGTGCCAGCAGTGAAAAAATTGTAGGGGACGAGCAGTACTTC.

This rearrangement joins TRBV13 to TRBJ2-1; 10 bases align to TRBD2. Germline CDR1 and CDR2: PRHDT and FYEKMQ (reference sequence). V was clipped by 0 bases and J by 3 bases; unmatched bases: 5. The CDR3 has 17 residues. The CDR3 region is CASSLGMVAGGYNEQFF. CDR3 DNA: TGTGCCAGCAGCTTAGGCATGGTAGCGGGAGGCTACAATGAGCAGTTCTTC.

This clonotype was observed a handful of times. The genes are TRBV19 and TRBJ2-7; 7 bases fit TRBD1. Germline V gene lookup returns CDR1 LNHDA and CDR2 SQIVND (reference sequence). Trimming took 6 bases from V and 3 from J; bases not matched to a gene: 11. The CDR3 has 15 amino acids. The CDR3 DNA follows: TGTGCCAGTAGCCCAGCGCACAGGGGCCTCTACGAGCAGTACTTC. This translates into CASSPAHRGLYEQYF.

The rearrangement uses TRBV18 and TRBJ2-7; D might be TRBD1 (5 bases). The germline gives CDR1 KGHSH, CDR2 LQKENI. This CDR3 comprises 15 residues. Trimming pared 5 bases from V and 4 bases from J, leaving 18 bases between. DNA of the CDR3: TGTGCCAGCTCAGCAACAGGAGACACAGATTACGAGCAGTACTTC. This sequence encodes CASSATGDTDYEQYF.

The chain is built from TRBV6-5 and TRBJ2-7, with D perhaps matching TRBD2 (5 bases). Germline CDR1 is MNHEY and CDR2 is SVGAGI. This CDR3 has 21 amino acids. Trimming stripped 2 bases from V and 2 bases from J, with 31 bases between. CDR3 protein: CASSYNLEGAAQPRRAYEQYF. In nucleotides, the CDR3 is TGTGCCAGCAGTTACAATTTAGAAGGAGCGGCACAACCCCGAAGGGCCTACGAGCAGTACTTC.

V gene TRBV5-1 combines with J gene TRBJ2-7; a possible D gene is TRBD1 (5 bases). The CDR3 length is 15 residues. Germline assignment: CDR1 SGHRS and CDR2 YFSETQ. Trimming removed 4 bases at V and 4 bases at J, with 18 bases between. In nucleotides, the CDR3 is TGCGCCAGCAGCCCCAGGGTGAGCGCTCCGTACGAGCAGTACTTC. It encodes CASSPRVSAPYEQYF.

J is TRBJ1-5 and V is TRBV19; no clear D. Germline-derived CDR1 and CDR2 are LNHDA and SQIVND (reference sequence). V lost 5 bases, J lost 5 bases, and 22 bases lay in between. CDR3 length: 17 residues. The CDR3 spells CASSPLGLENPDQPQHF. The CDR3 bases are TGTGCCAGTAGTCCCCTGGGCCTCGAGAATCCCGATCAGCCCCAGCATTTT.

This CDR3 is CASGSGSSTEAFF. The CDR3 DNA sequence: TGTGCCAGCGGTTCAGGGTCGAGCACTGAAGCTTTCTTT. V is TRBV27 and J is TRBJ1-1; maybe TRBD1 (5 bases). This CDR3 is 13 amino acids long. Germline CDR1 MNHEY, CDR2 SMNVEV (reference sequence). V lost 8 bases to trimming and J lost 4 bases, with 14 bases between them.

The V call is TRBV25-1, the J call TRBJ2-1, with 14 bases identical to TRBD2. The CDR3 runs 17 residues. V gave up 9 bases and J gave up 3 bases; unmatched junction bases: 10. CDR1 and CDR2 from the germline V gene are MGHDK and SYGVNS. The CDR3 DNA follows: TGTGCCAGTCGGACTAGCGGGAGGACTTCCCTCTACAATGAGCAGTTCTTC. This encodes CASRTSGRTSLYNEQFF.

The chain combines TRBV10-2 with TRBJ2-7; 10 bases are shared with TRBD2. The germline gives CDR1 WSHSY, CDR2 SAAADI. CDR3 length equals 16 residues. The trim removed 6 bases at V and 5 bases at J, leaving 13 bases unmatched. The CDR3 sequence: CASRTGSGREYDEQYF. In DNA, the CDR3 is TGCGCCAGCAGGACCGGGAGCGGGAGGGAGTATGACGAGCAGTACTTC.

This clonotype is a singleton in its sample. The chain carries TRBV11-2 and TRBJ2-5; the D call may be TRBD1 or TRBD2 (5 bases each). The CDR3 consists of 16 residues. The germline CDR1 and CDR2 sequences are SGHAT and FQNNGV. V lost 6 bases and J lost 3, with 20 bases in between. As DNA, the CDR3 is TGTGCCAGCAGGCCCTGGGAACGGGGCGAGGAAGAGACCCAGTACTTC. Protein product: CASRPWERGEEETQYF. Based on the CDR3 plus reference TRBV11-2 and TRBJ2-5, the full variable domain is EAGVAQSPRYKIIEKRQSVAFWCNPISGHATLYWYQQILGQGPKLLIQFQNNGVVDDSQLPKDRFSAERLKGVDSTLKIQPAKLEDSAVYLCASRPWERGEEETQYFGPGTRLLVL.

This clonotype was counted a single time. CDR3 residues: CASSSRRSGFYNEQFF. The DNA for the CDR3 is TGTGCCAGCAGTTCCCGGCGTAGCGGTTTTTACAATGAGCAGTTCTTC. The chain carries TRBV28 and TRBJ2-1; perhaps TRBD2 as D (6 bases). Trimming removed 4 bases at V and 4 bases at J, with 17 bases between. The CDR3 length is 16 residues. CDR1 is MDHEN, CDR2 SYDVKM, per germline.

In DNA, the CDR3 is TGTGCCAGCAGTTACTCGGCTAGCGGGATCTACAATGAGCAGTTCTTC. It is translated as CASSYSASGIYNEQFF. This rearrangement joins TRBV6-5 to TRBJ2-1, with TRBD2 identical over 9 bases. The germline CDR1 and CDR2 sequences are MNHEY and SVGAGI. J gave up 3 bases and V 0 bases, and 3 bases lay outside the gene matches. This CDR3 has 16 amino acids.

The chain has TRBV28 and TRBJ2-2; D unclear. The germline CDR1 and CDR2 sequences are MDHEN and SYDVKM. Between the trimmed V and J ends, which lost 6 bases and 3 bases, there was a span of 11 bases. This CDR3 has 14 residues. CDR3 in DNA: TGTGCCAGCAGCCCCACATTATACACCGGGGAGCTGTTTTTT. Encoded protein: CASSPTLYTGELFF. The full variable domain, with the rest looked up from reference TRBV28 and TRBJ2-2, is DVKVTQSSRYLVKRTGEKVFLECVQDMDHENMFWYRQDPGLGLRLIYFSYDVKMKEKGDIPEGYSVSREKKERFSLILESASTNQTSMYLCASSPTLYTGELFFGEGSRLTVL.

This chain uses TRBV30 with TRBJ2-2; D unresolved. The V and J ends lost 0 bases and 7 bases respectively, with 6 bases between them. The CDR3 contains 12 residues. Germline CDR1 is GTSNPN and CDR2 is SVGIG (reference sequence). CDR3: CAWSVFLGELFF. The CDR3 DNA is TGTGCCTGGAGTGTATTTCTCGGGGAGCTGTTTTTT.

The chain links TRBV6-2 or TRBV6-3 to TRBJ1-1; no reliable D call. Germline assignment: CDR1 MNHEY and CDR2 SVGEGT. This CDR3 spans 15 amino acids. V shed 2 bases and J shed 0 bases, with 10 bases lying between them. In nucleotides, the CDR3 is TGTGCCAGCAGTTACGACCCTTGGGTGAACACTGAAGCTTTCTTT. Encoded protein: CASSYDPWVNTEAFF.

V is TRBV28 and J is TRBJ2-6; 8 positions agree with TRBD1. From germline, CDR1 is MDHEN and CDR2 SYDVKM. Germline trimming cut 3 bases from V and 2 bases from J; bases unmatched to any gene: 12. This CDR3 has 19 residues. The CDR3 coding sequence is TGTGCCAGCAGTTTTTATCCGGGACAGGTCCTCCCTGGGGCCAACGTCCTGACTTTC. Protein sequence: CASSFYPGQVLPGANVLTF.

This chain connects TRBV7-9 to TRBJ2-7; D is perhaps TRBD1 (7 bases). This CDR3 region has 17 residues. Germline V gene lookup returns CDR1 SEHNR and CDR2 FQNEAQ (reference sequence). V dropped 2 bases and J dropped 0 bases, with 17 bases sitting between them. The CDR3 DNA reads TGTGCCAGCAGCTTACTTCCGGGGGACAGCTTCTCCTACGAGCAGTACTTC. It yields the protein CASSLLPGDSFSYEQYF.

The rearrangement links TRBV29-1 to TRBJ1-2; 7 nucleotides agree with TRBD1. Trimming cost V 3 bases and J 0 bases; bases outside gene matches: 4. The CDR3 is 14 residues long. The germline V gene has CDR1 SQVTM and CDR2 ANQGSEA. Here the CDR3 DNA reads TGCAGCGTTGAGGGGACAGCTGCTAACTATGGCTACACCTTC. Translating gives CSVEGTAANYGYTF.

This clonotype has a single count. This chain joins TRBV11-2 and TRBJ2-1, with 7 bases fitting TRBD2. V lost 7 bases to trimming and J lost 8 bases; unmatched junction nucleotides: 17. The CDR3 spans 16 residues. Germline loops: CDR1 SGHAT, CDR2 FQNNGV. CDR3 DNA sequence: TGTGCCAGCACCCCAGGTTCGGCGGGAGTCGGGCATGAGCAGTTCTTC. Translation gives CASTPGSAGVGHEQFF.

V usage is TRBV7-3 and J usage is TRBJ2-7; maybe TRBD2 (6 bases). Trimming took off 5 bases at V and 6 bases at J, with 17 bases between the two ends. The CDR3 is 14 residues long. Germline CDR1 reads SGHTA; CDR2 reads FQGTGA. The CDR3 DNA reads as TGTGCCAGCAGCAACCGTGGGGGGACCTCCGAGCAGTACTTC. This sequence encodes CASSNRGGTSEQYF.

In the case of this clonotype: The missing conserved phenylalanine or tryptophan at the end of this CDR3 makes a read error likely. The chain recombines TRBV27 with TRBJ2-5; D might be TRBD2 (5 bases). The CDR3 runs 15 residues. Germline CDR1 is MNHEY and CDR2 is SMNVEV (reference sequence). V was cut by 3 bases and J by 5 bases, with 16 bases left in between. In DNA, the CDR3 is TGTGCCAGCAGTTTCGCTGCGCGGGTCTGGGAGACCCAGTACCTC. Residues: CASSFAARVWETQYL.

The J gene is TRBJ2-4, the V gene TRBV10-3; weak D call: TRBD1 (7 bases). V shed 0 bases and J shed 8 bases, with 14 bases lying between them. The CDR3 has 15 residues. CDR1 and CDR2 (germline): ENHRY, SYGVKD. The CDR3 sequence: CAISESGGGQDIQYF. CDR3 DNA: TGTGCCATCAGTGAGTCAGGAGGGGGCCAGGACATTCAGTACTTC.

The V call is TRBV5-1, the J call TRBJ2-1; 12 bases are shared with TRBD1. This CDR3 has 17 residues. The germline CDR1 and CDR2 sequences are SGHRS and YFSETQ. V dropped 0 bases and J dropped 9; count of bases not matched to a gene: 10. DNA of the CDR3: TGCGCCAGCAGCTTGGCCAAATCCGGGACAGGGGGCTTTGAGCAGTTCTTC. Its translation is CASSLAKSGTGGFEQFF.

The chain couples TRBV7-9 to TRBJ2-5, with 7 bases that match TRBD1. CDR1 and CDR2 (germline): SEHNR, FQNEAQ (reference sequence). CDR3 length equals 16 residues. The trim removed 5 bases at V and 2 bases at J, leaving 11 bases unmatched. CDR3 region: CASSPPIQGIQETQYF. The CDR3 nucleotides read TGTGCCAGCAGCCCCCCAATACAGGGGATACAAGAGACCCAGTACTTC.